These T cell receptor beta chains were read from a single sample in a study of blood T cell repertoires in COVID-19. Method: immunoSEQ multiplex PCR; TCRdb's copy keeps in-frame clones and lacks some. Of over 35,000 clones listed, approximately 91% are singletons. The sample taken for sequencing was peripheral blood. Every receptor here comes from a woman in her 30s in a cohort sampled during active COVID-19. CDR3s include the opening cysteine and the closing phenylalanine or tryptophan. The D gene is left open where the match is weak. Clone size appears in some rows only: once, few, many, or a class for an expanded clone.

abundance	d_gene	v_gene	j_gene	len	CDR3nt	CDR3aa
NA	NA	TRBV7-2	TRBJ2-7	17	TGTGCCAGCAGCAATATGGCCCGGTGGCGGGGCGCCAACGAGCAGTACTTC	CASSNMARWRGANEQYF
NA	NA	TRBV5-1	TRBJ2-7	14	TGCGCCAGCAGCTTGGCCGCTAGTCGCTACGAGCAGTACTTC	CASSLAASRYEQYF
NA	TRBD2	TRBV13	TRBJ2-1	15	TGTGCCAGCAGCTCGCGAGCGGGAGGCCACAATGAGCAGTTCTTC	CASSSRAGGHNEQFF
NA	TRBD1	TRBV6-2/TRBV6-3	TRBJ2-7	14	TGTGCCAGCAGTTACGGTACAGGGGGCTACGAGCAGTACTTC	CASSYGTGGYEQYF
NA	NA	TRBV18	TRBJ1-1	14	TGTGCCAGCTCCCCGGTGAGACAGAACACTGAAGCTTTCTTT	CASSPVRQNTEAFF
NA	TRBD2	TRBV5-1	TRBJ2-3	13	TGCGCCAGCAGCGAGCGGGGCCCAGATACGCAGTATTTT	CASSERGPDTQYF
NA	NA	TRBV29-1	TRBJ1-2	11	TGCAGCGTCGGACAGTCCTATGGCTACACCTTC	CSVGQSYGYTF
few	NA	TRBV12-3/TRBV12-4	TRBJ1-4	13	TGTGCCAGCAGTTTCTCAGGGGTCGAAAAACTGTTTTTT	CASSFSGVEKLFF
NA	NA	TRBV6-2/TRBV6-3	TRBJ2-1	14	TGTGCCAGCAGCCGCGGACTGGATTACAATGAGCAGTTCTTC	CASSRGLDYNEQFF
NA	NA	TRBV3-1/TRBV3-2	TRBJ1-4	13	TGTGCCAGCAGCCAGGGGACTGGGGAAAAACTGTTTTTT	CASSQGTGEKLFF
NA	TRBD1	TRBV7-3	TRBJ2-3	14	TGTGCCAGCAGCCTCGGGACAGGGGTTAATACGCAGTATTTT	CASSLGTGVNTQYF
NA	TRBD2	TRBV7-9	TRBJ2-3	18	TGTGCCAGCAGCCGAGGGGACGAAAGCGGGAGCGCTCCAGATACGCAGTATTTT	CASSRGDESGSAPDTQYF
NA	NA	TRBV6-5	TRBJ2-1	12	TGTGCCAGCACCGCGGGGTACAATGAGCAGTTCTTC	CASTAGYNEQFF
few	NA	TRBV6-5	TRBJ1-1	14	TGTGCCAGCAGTTCCCAGACAGCGAACACTGAAGCTTTCTTT	CASSSQTANTEAFF
NA	NA	TRBV7-8	TRBJ1-2	12	TGTGCCAGCAGCTTGGGGCATTATGGCTACACCTTC	CASSLGHYGYTF
NA	NA	TRBV11-2	TRBJ2-3	15	TGTGCCAGCAGCTTAGATGGGGCAGGGCCAGATACGCAGTATTTT	CASSLDGAGPDTQYF
once	TRBD2	TRBV13	TRBJ2-1	15	TGTGCCAGCAGCCGTGGACTAGCGGGGAACAATGAGCAGTTCTTC	CASSRGLAGNNEQFF
NA	TRBD1	TRBV2	TRBJ1-2	15	TGTGCCAGCAGTCGGACAGGGATCGTTTACTATGGCTACACCTTC	CASSRTGIVYYGYTF
NA	TRBD2	TRBV18	TRBJ2-7	15	TGTGCCAGCTCACAAACTAGCGGTCACACCTACGAGCAGTACTTC	CASSQTSGHTYEQYF
NA	NA	TRBV28	TRBJ2-7	14	TGTGCCAGCAGTTTCGGAACGGGAAACTACGAGCAGTACTTC	CASSFGTGNYEQYF
NA	TRBD1	TRBV5-1	TRBJ2-3	16	TGCGCCAGCAGCCCACTGACAGGGGGGAGATTAGATACGCAGTATTTT	CASSPLTGGRLDTQYF
NA	NA	TRBV29-1	TRBJ1-1	13	TGCAGCGTTGAAAATGGAGGGAACACTGAAGCTTTCTTT	CSVENGGNTEAFF
NA	NA	TRBV29-1	TRBJ2-5	12	TGCAGCGCTGATGCCGCGATAGAGACCCAGTACTTC	CSADAAIETQYF